The subject of this entry is one TCR beta chain. Its antigen is still unknown. Method: immunoSEQ multiplex PCR; TCRdb's copy keeps in-frame clones and lacks some. The profile covers about 36,000 clones, with 80% to 90% appearing a single time and approximately 2% taken by the ten largest. The data belong to a study of T cell clonotyping in hematopoietic cell transplantation. The study, taken as a whole, reports: Few recipient clonotypes overlapped donors; over 97% were de novo at given depth. After transplant, recipient diversity fell while pathologically expanded clonotypes grew through day 180.

The CDR3 extends over 13 amino acids. Germline-derived CDR1 and CDR2 are SGHRS and YFSETQ. V was shortened by 4 bases and J by 5 bases, with 12 bases between the two germline ends. The sample comprised peripheral blood mononuclear cells. The receptor was derived from a middle-aged woman in good health. Some clones in this sample may be carry-over from other donors' samples. This rearrangement joins TRBV5-1 to TRBJ2-5; D not resolved. Here the CDR3 reads CASSPQDRETQYF. In nucleotides, the CDR3 is TGCGCCAGCAGCCCCCAAGATCGGGAGACCCAGTACTTC.